Here is one T cell receptor (beta chain) with its context. This specimen comes from a study of shared clonotypes between healthy human individuals. Sequencing used immunoSEQ multiplex PCR; TCRdb keeps in-frame clones, though not all of them. The profile shows 760,000 or so clones, approximately 96% of them singletons. Naive CD8 cells comprised CD45RO-negative, CCR7-positively selected cells, excluding terminally differentiated effector memory CD45RA+ cells. After removal of 1 base from V and 1 base from J, the junction contained 3 bases not matched to a gene. The CDR3 covers 15 residues. Germline V CDR1 and CDR2: SGHKS, YYEKEE (reference sequence).

The clonotype was recovered from a man aged 30 to 45 in good health. The chain combines TRBV5-5 with TRBJ2-7; 9 bases are a match to TRBD2. The specimen sequenced was naive CD8+ T cells sorted from blood. DNA of the CDR3: TGTGCCAGCAGCTTGAGACTAGCGGATTCCTACGAGCAGTACTTC. This encodes CASSLRLADSYEQYF.